This T cell receptor beta chain is drawn from a study of a mutant IDH1 vaccine in newly diagnosed glioma. Background on the study: The vaccination schedule gave patients eight doses in weeks 1, 3, 5, 7, 11, 15, 19 and 23. Standard pretreatment was either radiotherapy, temozolomide, or, for most, radiochemotherapy with temozolomide.

Of note for this clone: Its specificity is not known.

Only in-frame clones appear in the TCRdb table, and some are missing; sequencing was by immunoSEQ multiplex PCR. The data hold 45,000 to 65,000 clones, with around 82% observed a single time. Study results and limitations: Immune responses arising from the vaccine appeared in approximately 93% of patients.

V lost 4 bases and J lost 5, with 18 bases in between. The CDR3 covers 15 residues. Germline-derived CDR1 and CDR2 are SGHRS and YFSETQ. Time point of the sample: week 5, during vaccination. The content of each vaccine dose was 300 ug of mutant IDH1 20-mer peptide, and topical imiquimod accompanied it. The sequencing here drew on PBMCs, taken from a glioma patient whose treatment included an IDH1 peptide vaccine. V gene TRBV5-1 combines with J gene TRBJ1-2; D gene ambiguous. The sequence came from a woman in her late teens or twenties with glioma. Some clones in this sample may be carry-over from other donors' samples. The CDR3 protein is CASSPFGRSWYGYTF. DNA for the CDR3: TGCGCCAGCAGCCCCTTTGGACGGAGTTGGTATGGCTACACCTTC.